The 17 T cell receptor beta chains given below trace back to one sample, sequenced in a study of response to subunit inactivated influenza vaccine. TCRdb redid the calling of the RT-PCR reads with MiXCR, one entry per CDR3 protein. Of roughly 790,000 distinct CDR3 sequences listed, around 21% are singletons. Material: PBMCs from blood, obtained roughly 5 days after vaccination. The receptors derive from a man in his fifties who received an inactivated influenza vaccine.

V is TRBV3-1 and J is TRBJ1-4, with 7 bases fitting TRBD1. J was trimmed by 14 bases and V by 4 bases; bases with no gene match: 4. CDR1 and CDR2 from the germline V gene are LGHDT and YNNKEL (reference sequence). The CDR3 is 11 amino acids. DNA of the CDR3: TGTGCCAGCAGCCGGACAGGAAGGCTGTTTTTT. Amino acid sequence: CASSRTGRLFF.

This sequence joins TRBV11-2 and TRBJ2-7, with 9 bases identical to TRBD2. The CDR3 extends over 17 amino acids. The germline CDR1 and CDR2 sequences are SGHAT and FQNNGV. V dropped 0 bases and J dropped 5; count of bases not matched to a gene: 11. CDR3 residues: CASSLDLGRGRANEQYF. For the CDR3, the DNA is TGTGCCAGCAGCTTAGATCTTGGCCGCGGGAGGGCCAACGAGCAGTACTTC.

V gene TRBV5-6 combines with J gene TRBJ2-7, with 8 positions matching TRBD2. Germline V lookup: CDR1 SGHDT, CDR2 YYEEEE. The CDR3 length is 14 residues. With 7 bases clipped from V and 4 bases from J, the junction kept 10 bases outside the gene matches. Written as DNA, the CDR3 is TGTGCCAGCCGCCACCGGGAGGGGTCTTACGAGCAGTACTTC. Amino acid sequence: CASRHREGSYEQYF.

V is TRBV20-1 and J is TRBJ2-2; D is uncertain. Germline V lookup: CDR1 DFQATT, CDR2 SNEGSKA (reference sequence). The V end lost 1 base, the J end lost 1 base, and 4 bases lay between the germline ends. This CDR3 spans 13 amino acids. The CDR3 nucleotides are TGCAGTGCTAGAGTGGGGAACACCGGGGAGCTGTTTTTT. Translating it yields CSARVGNTGELFF.

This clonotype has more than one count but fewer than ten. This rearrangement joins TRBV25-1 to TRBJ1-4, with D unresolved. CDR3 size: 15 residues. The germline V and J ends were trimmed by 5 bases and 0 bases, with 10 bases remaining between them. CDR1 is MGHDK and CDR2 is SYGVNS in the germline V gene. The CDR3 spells CASSSAQTTNEKLFF. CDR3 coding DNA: TGTGCCAGCAGTTCGGCCCAGACAACTAATGAAAAACTGTTTTTT.

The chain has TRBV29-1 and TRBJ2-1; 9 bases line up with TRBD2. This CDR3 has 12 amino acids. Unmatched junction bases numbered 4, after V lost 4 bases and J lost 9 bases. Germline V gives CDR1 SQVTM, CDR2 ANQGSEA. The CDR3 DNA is TGCAGCGTTGGGACTAGCGCTCGTGAGCAGTTCTTC. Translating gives CSVGTSAREQFF.

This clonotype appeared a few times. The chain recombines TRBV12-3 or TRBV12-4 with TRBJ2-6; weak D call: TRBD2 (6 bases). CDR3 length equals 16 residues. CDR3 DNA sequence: TGTGCGATCCCGGGGACTGAGAGCTCTGGGGCCAACGTCCTGACTTTC. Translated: CAIPGTESSGANVLTF.

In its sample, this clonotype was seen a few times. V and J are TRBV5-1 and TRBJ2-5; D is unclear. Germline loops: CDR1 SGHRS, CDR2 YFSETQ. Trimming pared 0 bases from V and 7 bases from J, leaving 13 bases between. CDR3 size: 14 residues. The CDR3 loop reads CASSLADRFGTQYF. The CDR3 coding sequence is TGCGCCAGCAGCTTGGCGGACCGCTTTGGGACCCAGTACTTC.

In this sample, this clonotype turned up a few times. The CDR3: CASSFGLSTNEQFF. CDR3 DNA sequence: TGTGCCAGCAGTTTTGGGTTGTCTACCAATGAGCAGTTCTTC. The chain links TRBV28 to TRBJ2-1; no firm D call. The CDR3 consists of 14 residues. The germline V and J ends were trimmed by 3 bases and 6 bases, with 12 bases remaining between them. The V gene's germline CDR1 is MDHEN and CDR2 SYDVKM. The full variable domain, rest sourced from reference TRBV28 and TRBJ2-1, is DVKVTQSSRYLVKRTGEKVFLECVQDMDHENMFWYRQDPGLGLRLIYFSYDVKMKEKGDIPEGYSVSREKKERFSLILESASTNQTSMYLCASSFGLSTNEQFFGPGTRLTVL.

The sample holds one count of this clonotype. The CDR3 region is CASSVRGSPNTGELFF. The CDR3 DNA sequence: TGTGCCAGCAGCGTACGCGGGAGCCCGAACACCGGGGAGCTGTTTTTT. The chain has TRBV9 and TRBJ2-2; 7 bases align to TRBD2. The CDR3 contains 16 residues. Germline V lookup: CDR1 SGDLS, CDR2 YYNGEE. After removal of 1 base from V and 0 bases from J, the junction contained 3 bases not matched to a gene. Using reference TRBV9 and TRBJ2-2 for the parts outside the CDR3, the full variable domain is DSGVTQTPKHLITATGQRVTLRCSPRSGDLSVYWYQQSLDQGLQFLIQYYNGEERAKGNILERFSAQQFPDLHSELNLSSLELGDSALYFCASSVRGSPNTGELFFGEGSRLTVL.

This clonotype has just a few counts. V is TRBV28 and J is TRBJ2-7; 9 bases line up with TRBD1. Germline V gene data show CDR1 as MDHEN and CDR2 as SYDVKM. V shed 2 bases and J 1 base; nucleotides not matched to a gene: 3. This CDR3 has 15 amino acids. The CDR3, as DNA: TGTGCCAGCAGTTTACAGGACAGGGGATCCTACGAGCAGTACTTC. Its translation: CASSLQDRGSYEQYF.

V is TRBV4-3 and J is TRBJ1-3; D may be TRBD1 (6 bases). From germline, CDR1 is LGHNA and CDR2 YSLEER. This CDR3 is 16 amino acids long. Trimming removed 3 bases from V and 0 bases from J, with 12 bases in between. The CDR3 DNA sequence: TGCGCCAGCAGCCAGCTGACAGGTACCTCTGGAAACACCATATATTTT. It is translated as CASSQLTGTSGNTIYF.

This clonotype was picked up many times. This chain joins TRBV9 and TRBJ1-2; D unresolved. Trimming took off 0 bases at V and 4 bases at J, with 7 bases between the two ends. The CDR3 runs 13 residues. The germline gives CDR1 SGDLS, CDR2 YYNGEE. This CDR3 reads CASSVDDAYGYTF. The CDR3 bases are TGTGCCAGCAGCGTAGACGACGCCTATGGCTACACCTTC.

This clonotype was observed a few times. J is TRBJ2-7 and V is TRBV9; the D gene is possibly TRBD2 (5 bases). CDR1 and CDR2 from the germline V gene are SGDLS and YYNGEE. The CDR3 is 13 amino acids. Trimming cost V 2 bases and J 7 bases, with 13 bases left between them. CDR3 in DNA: TGTGCCAGCAGCGTCAAGCAACTAGGAGAGCAGTACTTC. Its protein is CASSVKQLGEQYF.

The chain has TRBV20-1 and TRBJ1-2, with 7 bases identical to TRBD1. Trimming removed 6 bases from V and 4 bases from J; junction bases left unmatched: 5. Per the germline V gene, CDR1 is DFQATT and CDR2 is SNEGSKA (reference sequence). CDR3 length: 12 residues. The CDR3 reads CSAYGQAYGYTF. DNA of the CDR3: TGCAGTGCCTATGGACAGGCCTATGGCTACACCTTC.

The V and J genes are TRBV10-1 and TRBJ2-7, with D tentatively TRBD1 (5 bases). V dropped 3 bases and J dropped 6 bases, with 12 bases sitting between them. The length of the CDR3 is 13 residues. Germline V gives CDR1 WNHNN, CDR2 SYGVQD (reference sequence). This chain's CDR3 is CASSEETVGEQYF. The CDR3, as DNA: TGCGCCAGCAGTGAAGAGACAGTAGGCGAGCAGTACTTC.

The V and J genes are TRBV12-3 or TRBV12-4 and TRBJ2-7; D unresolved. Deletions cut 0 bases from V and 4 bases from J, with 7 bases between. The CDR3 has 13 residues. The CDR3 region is CASSLAMGYEQYF. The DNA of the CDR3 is TGTGCCAGCAGTTTAGCGATGGGTTACGAGCAGTACTTC.